This T cell receptor beta chain was sequenced during a study of OX40 agonist ivuxolimab in advanced cancers. In the study overall: Ivuxolimab was an agonistic, fully human IgG2 monoclonal antibody directed against OX40 (CD134), a costimulatory receptor. Intravenous ivuxolimab was administered to patients every 2 weeks at six dose levels: 0.01, 0.1, 0.3, 1.5, 3 and 10 mg/kg. Of the roughly 50 dose-escalation patients, hepatocellular carcinoma was present in about 20, melanoma in roughly 15, renal cell carcinoma in 9 and head and neck cancer in 9. In the dose-escalation cohort, around four fifths of patients were male, and the mean age was around 65 years with a range of roughly 20 to 85. Prior anti-PD-1, anti-PD-L1 or anti-CTLA-4 therapy was permitted, and checkpoint inhibitors had been received by less than 45% of dose-escalation patients. Three dose-escalation patients achieved partial responses, one with hepatocellular carcinoma and two with cutaneous melanoma. Peripheral TCRbeta sequencing was intended to test whether TCR sequence diversity was altered and clonal T-cell expansion was caused by ivuxolimab. The paper describes the monotherapy dose-escalation part (N of about 54 patients) of the phase I trial of ivuxolimab. Broad study findings and their caveats: In partial responders in the 0.1-3.0 mg/kg groups, normalized peripheral clonal expansion was found to be among the lowest, especially among CD8+ T cells. On average, CD8+ T cells showed more expanded clones than CD4+ T cells after ivuxolimab. At doses of 0.1 to 3.0 mg/kg, clonal expansion of both CD4+ and CD8+ T cells in blood was seen between baseline and week 6. Antigen specificity was not determined for the clonally expanded peripheral T cells. Low levels of normalized T-cell clonal expansion were also shown by some nonresponding patients.

Concerning this clone itself: Its cognate antigen has yet to be identified. It has no much larger one-base neighbor in the sample; base qualities were not kept.

Patients with autoimmune disease history or receiving systemic immunosuppression were excluded from the trial. Peripheral blood for TCR sequencing was drawn from every dose cohort at baseline, at cycle 4 day 1 and at cycle 7 day 1. Samples came from an open-label, multicenter, first-in-human phase I dose-escalation trial of ivuxolimab. The trial enrolled adults with locally advanced or metastatic head and neck squamous cell, hepatocellular, melanoma or renal cell carcinoma. Before TCR sequencing, CD4+ T cells and CD8+ T cells were sorted from peripheral blood as separate populations. CDR1 and CDR2 (SGHTA, FQGNSA) derive from the germline V gene. Between the V and J ends, shortened by 1 base and 3 bases respectively, the junction contains 3 bases. The CDR3 holds 12 amino acids from the cysteine to the phenylalanine. Kept here is only the CDR3 DNA, which spans 36 bases and is read in frame from base 1.

Genomic DNA was isolated from the sorted cells so that the TCRbeta CDR3 region could be sequenced. The immunoSEQ Assay was used for sequencing of TCRbeta CDR3 regions. TCRdb holds this immuneACCESS table with in-frame rearrangements only. Some clones are missing; in checked studies, unresolved V genes explain under half, and the rest has no known cause. The sample includes tens of thousands of clones, with about 89% observed a single time. The ten largest make up less than 55% of the sample. The sequences come from CD4+ or CD8+ T cells sorted from blood, collected in a trial of the OX40 agonist ivuxolimab. This TCR derives from an adult with an advanced solid tumor such as melanoma, head and neck, liver or kidney cancer. The chain uses TRBV7-2 and TRBJ1-1; the D gene lacks a confident call. For the CDR3, the sequence is CASSLGYTEAFF. The DNA sequence follows: TGTGCCAGCAGCTTAGGGTACACTGAAGCTTTCTTT.